Described below is a single TCR beta chain sequence and its context. This sample is drawn from a study of blood T cell repertoires in COVID-19. Study details: Specimens from acute and convalescent COVID-19 originated in the United States, Italy and Spain. The analysed material was cDNA or gDNA that came from T cells, B-cell-depleted T cells, or PBMCs.

The CDR3 covers 15 residues. With 5 bases removed from V and 0 bases from J, the gap between germline ends came to 13 bases. Germline CDR1 is SEHNR and CDR2 is FQNEAQ (reference sequence). Under the authors' procedure: Amplifying reference gene primers gave estimates of nucleated cell counts. Profiled with immunoSEQ multiplex PCR; TCRdb holds only in-frame clones, not every one. Clone size and V and J calls were adopted from that table, with D and trimming inferred from the DNA. Of 150,000 to 200,000 clones in the sample, about 86% were seen once. The source of this sequence is a man younger than 35 with active or convalescent COVID-19. The chain recombines TRBV7-9 with TRBJ1-2, with TRBD1 as a possible D gene (6 bases). Sequencing used peripheral blood. CDR3 amino acids: CASSTTGTTNYGYTF. Written as DNA, the CDR3 is TGTGCCAGCAGCACAACCGGGACAACTAACTATGGCTACACCTTC.